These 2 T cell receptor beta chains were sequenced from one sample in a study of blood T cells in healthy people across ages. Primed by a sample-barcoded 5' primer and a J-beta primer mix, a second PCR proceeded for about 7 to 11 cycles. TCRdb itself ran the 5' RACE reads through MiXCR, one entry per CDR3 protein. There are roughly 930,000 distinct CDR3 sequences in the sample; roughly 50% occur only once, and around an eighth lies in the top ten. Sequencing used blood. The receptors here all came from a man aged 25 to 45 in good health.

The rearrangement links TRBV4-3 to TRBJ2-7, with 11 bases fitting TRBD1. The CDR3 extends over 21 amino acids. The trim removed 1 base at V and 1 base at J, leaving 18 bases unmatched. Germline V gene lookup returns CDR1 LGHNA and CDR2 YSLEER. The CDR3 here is CASSQVRRRGQGAGESYEQYF. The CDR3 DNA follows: TGCGCCAGCAGCCAAGTAAGGCGTCGTGGACAGGGGGCCGGAGAATCCTACGAGCAGTACTTC.

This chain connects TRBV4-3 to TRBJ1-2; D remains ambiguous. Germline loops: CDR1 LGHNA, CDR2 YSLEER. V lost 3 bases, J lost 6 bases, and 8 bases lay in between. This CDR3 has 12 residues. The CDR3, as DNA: TGCGCCAGCAGCCAGGAGGGAAATGGCTACACCTTC. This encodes CASSQEGNGYTF.